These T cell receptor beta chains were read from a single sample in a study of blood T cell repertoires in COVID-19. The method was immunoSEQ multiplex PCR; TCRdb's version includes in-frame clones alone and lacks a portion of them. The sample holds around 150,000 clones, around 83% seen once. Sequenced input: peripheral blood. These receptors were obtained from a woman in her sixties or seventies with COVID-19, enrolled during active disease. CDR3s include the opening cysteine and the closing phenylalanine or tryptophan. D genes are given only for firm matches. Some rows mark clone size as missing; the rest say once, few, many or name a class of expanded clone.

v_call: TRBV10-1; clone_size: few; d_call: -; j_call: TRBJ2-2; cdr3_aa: CASTPSSGSGELFF; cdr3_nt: TGCGCCAGCACCCCCTCCTCGGGGTCCGGGGAGCTGTTTTTT
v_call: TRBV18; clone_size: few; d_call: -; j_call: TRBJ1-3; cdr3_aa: CASSSNGNSGNTIYF; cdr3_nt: TGTGCCAGCTCATCAAACGGTAACTCTGGAAACACCATATATTTT
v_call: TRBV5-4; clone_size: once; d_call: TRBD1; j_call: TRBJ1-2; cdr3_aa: CASSRDRADYGYTF; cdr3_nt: TGTGCCAGCAGCCGGGACAGGGCAGACTATGGCTACACCTTC
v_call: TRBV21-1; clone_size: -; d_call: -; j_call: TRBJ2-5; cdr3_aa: CASSNRGRGWETQYF; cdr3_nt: TGTGCCAGCAGCAATAGGGGCAGGGGATGGGAGACCCAGTACTTC
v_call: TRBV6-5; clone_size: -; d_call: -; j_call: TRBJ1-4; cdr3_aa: CASSYRGLGEKLFF; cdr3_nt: TGTGCCAGCAGTTACAGGGGATTAGGTGAAAAACTGTTTTTT
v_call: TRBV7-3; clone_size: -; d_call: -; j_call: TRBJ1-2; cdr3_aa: CASGEGRGYTF; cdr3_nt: TGTGCCAGCGGGGAGGGTCGAGGCTACACCTTC
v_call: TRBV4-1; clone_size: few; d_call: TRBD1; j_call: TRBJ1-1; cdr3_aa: CASSQVTRTGPHRPGNTEAFF; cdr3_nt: TGCGCCAGCAGCCAAGTTACAAGGACAGGGCCACACCGTCCAGGGAACACTGAAGCTTTCTTT
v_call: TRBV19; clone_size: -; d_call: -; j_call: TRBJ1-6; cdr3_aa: CASSPRGGLNSPLHF; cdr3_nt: TGTGCCAGTAGCCCTCGGGGGGGCTTGAATTCACCCCTCCACTTT
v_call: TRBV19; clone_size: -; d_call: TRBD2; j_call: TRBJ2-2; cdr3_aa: CASSILGTSANTGELFF; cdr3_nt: TGTGCCAGTAGTATCTTGGGGACTAGCGCGAACACCGGGGAGCTGTTTTTT
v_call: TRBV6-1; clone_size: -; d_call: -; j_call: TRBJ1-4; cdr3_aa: CASSEVPQGWDEKLFF; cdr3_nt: TGTGCCAGCAGTGAAGTCCCACAGGGTTGGGATGAAAAACTGTTTTTT
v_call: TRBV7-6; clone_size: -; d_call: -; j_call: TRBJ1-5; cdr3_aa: CASSLYSPSVGNQPQHF; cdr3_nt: TGTGCCAGCAGCTTATATAGTCCCTCGGTTGGCAATCAGCCCCAGCATTTT
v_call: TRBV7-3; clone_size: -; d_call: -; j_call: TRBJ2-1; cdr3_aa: CASSSDFRGEQFF; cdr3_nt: TGTGCCAGCAGTTCGGACTTTCGGGGGGAGCAGTTCTTC
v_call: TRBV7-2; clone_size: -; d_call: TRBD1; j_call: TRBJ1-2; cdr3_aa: CASSFSDRGNGYTF; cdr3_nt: TGTGCCAGCAGCTTCTCCGACAGGGGTAACGGCTACACCTTC
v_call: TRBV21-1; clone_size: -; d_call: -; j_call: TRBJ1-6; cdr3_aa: CASPPDRGENSPLHF; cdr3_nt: TGTGCCAGCCCTCCGGACAGGGGCGAAAATTCACCCCTCCACTTT
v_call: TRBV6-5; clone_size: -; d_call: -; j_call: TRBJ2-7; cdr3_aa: CASTRRGLSDYEQYF; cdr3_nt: TGTGCCAGCACCAGAAGAGGGCTAAGCGACTACGAGCAGTACTTC
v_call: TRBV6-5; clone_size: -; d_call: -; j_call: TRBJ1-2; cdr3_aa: CASIIKTDPGSGYTF; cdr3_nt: TGTGCCAGCATCATCAAGACAGATCCCGGATCTGGCTACACCTTC
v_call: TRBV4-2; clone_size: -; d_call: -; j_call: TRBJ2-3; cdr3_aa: CASSLGLLTDTQYF; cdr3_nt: TGTGCCAGCAGCCTGGGACTGTTAACAGATACGCAGTATTTT
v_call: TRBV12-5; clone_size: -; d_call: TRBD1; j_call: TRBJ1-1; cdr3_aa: CASALWTGGTEAFF; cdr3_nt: TGTGCTAGTGCCCTATGGACAGGGGGCACTGAAGCTTTCTTT
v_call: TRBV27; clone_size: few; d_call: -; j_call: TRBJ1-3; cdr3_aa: CASSLGGGNTIYF; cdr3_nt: TGTGCCAGCAGTTTGGGGGGGGGAAACACCATATATTTT
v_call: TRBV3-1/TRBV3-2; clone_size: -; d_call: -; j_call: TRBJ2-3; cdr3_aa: CASSQGWGSVPSDTQYF; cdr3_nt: TGTGCCAGCAGCCAAGGTTGGGGTAGCGTTCCGTCGGATACGCAGTATTTT
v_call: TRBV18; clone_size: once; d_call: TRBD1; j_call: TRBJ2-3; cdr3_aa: CASSLIQGAGADTQYF; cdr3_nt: TGTGCCAGCTCCCTAATCCAGGGGGCAGGGGCAGATACGCAGTATTTT
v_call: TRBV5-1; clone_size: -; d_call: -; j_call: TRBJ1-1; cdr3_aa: CASSPGQMNTEAFF; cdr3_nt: TGCGCCAGCAGCCCGGGACAAATGAACACTGAAGCTTTCTTT
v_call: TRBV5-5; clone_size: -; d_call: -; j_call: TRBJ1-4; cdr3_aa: CASSLRGWGEKLFF; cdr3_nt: TGTGCCAGCAGCTTGCGGGGGTGGGGTGAAAAACTGTTTTTT
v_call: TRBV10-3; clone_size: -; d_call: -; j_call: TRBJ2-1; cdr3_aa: CAISESTDNEQFF; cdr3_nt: TGTGCCATCAGTGAGTCGACAGACAATGAGCAGTTCTTC
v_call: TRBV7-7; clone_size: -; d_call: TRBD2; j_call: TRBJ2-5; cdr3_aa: CASSFRLAETQYF; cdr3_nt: TGTGCCAGCAGCTTCCGACTAGCCGAGACCCAGTACTTC
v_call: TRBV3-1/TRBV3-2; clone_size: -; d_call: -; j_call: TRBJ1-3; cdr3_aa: CASSQDTGPYGNTIYF; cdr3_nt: TGTGCCAGCAGCCAGGACACCGGGCCATATGGAAACACCATATATTTT
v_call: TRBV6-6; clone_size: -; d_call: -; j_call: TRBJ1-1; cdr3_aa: CASSTKPGGGTEAFF; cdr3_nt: TGTGCCAGCAGTACAAAACCGGGGGGCGGCACTGAAGCTTTCTTT
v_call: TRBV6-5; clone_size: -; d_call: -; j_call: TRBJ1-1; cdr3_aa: CASSYEGRTEAFF; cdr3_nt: TGTGCCAGCAGTTACGAGGGGAGGACTGAAGCTTTCTTT
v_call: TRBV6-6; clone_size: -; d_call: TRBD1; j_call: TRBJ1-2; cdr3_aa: CASSPQGDGYTF; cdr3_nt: TGTGCCAGCAGTCCACAGGGGGATGGCTACACCTTC
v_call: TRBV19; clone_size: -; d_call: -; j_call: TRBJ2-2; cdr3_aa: CASSRPPGQNTGELFF; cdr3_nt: TGTGCCAGTAGCCGCCCTCCGGGACAGAACACCGGGGAGCTGTTTTTT
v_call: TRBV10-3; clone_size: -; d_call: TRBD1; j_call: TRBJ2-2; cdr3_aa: CAISESTGGGRELFF; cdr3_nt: TGTGCCATCAGTGAGTCGACAGGGGGCGGTCGGGAGCTGTTTTTT
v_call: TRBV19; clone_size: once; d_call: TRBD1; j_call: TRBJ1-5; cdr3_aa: CASSSGGLGNQPQHF; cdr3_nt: TGTGCCAGTAGTTCAGGGGGCTTGGGCAATCAGCCCCAGCATTTT
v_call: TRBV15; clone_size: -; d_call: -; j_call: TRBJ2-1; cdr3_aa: CATSRVRVNEQFF; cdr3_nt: TGTGCCACCAGCAGAGTCAGGGTCAATGAGCAGTTCTTC
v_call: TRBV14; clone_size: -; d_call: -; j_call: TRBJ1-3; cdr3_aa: CASSYGGAGNTIYF; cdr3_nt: TGTGCCAGCAGCTACGGGGGAGCTGGAAACACCATATATTTT
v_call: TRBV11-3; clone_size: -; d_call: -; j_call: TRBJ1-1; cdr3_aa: CASSQGVNTEAFF; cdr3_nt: TGTGCCAGCTCCCAGGGTGTGAACACTGAAGCTTTCTTT
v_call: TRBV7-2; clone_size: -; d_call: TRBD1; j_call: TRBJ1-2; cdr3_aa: CASSFGTGGYYGYTF; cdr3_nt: TGTGCCAGCAGCTTCGGGACAGGGGGCTACTATGGCTACACCTTC
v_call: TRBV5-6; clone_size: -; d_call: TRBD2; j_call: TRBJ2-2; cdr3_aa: CASSPVLAGGPLGELFF; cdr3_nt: TGTGCCAGCAGCCCAGTACTAGCGGGGGGACCACTGGGGGAGCTGTTTTTT
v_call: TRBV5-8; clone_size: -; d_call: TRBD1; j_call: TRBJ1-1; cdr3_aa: CASSLAPTGVNTEAFF; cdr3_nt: TGTGCCAGCAGCTTGGCCCCGACAGGGGTGAACACTGAAGCTTTCTTT
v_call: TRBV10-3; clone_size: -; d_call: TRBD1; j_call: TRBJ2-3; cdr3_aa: CAIGGTGTDTDTQYF; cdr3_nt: TGTGCCATCGGGGGGACAGGGACTGACACAGATACGCAGTATTTT
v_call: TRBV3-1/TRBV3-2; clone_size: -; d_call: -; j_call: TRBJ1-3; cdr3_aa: CASSQPLGGTAGNTIYF; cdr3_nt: TGTGCCAGCAGCCAGCCCCTTGGGGGGACGGCTGGAAACACCATATATTTT
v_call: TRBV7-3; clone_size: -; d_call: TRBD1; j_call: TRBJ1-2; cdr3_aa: CASSPHLTGVGGYTF; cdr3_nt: TGTGCCAGCAGCCCCCACCTGACAGGGGTTGGTGGCTACACCTTC
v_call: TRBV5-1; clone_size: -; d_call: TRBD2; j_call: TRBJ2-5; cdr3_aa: CASSLAGRAAEIQYF; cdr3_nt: TGCGCCAGCAGCTTGGCCGGGAGGGCAGCAGAAATCCAGTACTTC
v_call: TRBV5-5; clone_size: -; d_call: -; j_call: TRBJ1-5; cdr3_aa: CASSLVRGASQQPQHF; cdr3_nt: TGTGCCAGCAGCTTGGTTCGGGGGGCGAGTCAACAGCCCCAGCATTTT
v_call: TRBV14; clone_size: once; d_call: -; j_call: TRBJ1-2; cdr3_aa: CASSSQPLSNYGYTF; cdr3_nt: TGTGCCAGCAGCTCACAACCATTATCTAACTATGGCTACACCTTC
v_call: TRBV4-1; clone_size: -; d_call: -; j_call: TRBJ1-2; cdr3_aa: CASSQDLTGNYGYTF; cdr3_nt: TGCGCCAGCAGCCAAGATCTCACGGGGAACTATGGCTACACCTTC
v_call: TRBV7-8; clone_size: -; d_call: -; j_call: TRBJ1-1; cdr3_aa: CASSEQPNTEAFF; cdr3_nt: TGTGCCAGCAGCGAACAGCCGAACACTGAAGCTTTCTTT
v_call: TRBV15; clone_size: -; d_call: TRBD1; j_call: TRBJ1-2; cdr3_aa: CATSRDTGQAGIWNYGYTF; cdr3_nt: TGTGCCACCAGCAGAGATACGGGACAGGCCGGGATATGGAACTATGGCTACACCTTC
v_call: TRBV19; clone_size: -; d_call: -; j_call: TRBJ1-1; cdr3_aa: CASSISGPQDTEAFF; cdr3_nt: TGTGCCAGTAGTATATCTGGGCCCCAGGACACTGAAGCTTTCTTT
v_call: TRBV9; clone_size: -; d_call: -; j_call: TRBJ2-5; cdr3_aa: CASSVGDTAVGTQYF; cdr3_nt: TGTGCCAGCAGCGTAGGGGACACGGCCGTAGGGACCCAGTACTTC
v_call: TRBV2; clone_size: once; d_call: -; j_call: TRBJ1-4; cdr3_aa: CASLQQGVGEKLFF; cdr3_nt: TGTGCCAGCTTGCAACAGGGAGTCGGTGAAAAACTGTTTTTT
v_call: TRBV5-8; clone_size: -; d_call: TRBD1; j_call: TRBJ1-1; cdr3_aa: CASSADRTEAFF; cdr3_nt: TGTGCCAGCAGCGCGGACAGGACTGAAGCTTTCTTT